Listed below are T cell receptor beta chains from one sample, sequenced in a study of T-cell reconstitution after alpha-beta-depleted transplantation in children. TCRdb reprocessed the PCR reads with MiXCR, giving one entry per CDR3 protein. The sample shows approximately 130,000 distinct CDR3 sequences, about 9.9% of them seen only once. The source was PBMCs, mostly from graft donor cells, collected 180 days after TCRalphabeta/CD19-depleted stem cell transplant. The receptors derive from a girl less than two years old who had a stem cell transplant for combined immunodeficiency, so the T cells may come from the graft donor. Both conserved end residues are part of each CDR3. D genes are given only for firm matches. A clone size is listed for some rows: how often the clone was seen (once, few, many), or a class if it is expanded.

J gene,D gene,clone size,V gene,CDR3 DNA,CDR3 protein
TRBJ2-2,-,-,TRBV20-1,TGCAGTGCTAGGAAACGGTACACCGGGGAGCTGTTTTTT,CSARKRYTGELFF
TRBJ2-7,-,few,TRBV12-3/TRBV12-4,TGTGCCAGCAGTTCCTACAGGATTCCGGGGGTGTGGGAGCAGTACTTC,CASSSYRIPGVWEQYF
TRBJ1-2,-,-,TRBV6-1,TGTGCCAGCAGTCTAATACCGAAGGGTTTGTTCTATGGCTACACCTTC,CASSLIPKGLFYGYTF
TRBJ2-5,-,-,TRBV24-1,TGTGCCACCAGTTCCGGCGGGACCCAGTACTTC,CATSSGGTQYF
TRBJ1-1,-,-,TRBV7-2,TGTGCCAGCAGCTTAAGACGGAGCTTCGAAGCTTTCTTT,CASSLRRSFEAFF
TRBJ2-1,-,few,TRBV7-9,TGTGCCAGCAGCTTAGAGGGCGGGGACGATGAGCAGTTCTTC,CASSLEGGDDEQFF
TRBJ2-1,TRBD2,few,TRBV10-3,TGTGCCATCGGTCTCATGGGGACTAGCGGGACCAATGAGCAGTTCTTC,CAIGLMGTSGTNEQFF
TRBJ2-1,TRBD2,-,TRBV5-4,TGTGCCAGTAAACCCCTGACTAGCTCCGATGAGCAGTTCTTC,CASKPLTSSDEQFF
TRBJ2-2,-,-,TRBV5-1,TGCGCCAGCAGCTTGGGAGGCTCGCAGGAGAGACCCGGGGAGCTGTTTTTT,CASSLGGSQERPGELFF
TRBJ1-6,TRBD1,-,TRBV3-1,TGTGCCAGCAGCCCAGACAGGGGCTATAATTCACCCCTCCACTTT,CASSPDRGYNSPLHF
TRBJ2-1,-,-,TRBV5-1,TGCGCCAGCAGCTTGGGGGGCGAAAAGGGACTTGGGCAGTTCTTC,CASSLGGEKGLGQFF
TRBJ2-5,TRBD1,many,TRBV12-3/TRBV12-4,TGTGCCAGCAGCCAAAGACAGGGACAAGAGACCCAGTACTTC,CASSQRQGQETQYF
TRBJ2-1,-,-,TRBV24-1,TGTTCCACCAGTGACCTTACCCCAGGGAACAATGAGCAGTTCTTC,CSTSDLTPGNNEQFF
TRBJ2-1,TRBD2,few,TRBV7-3,TGTGCCAGCAGCTTAGGACGTAGCGGGGGGGACTCCTACAATGAGCAGTTCTTC,CASSLGRSGGDSYNEQFF
TRBJ2-1,-,-,TRBV7-3,TGTGCCAGCAGCTCCTCCCCTACTAGATACAATGAGCAGTTCTTC,CASSSSPTRYNEQFF
TRBJ2-3,-,-,TRBV7-6,TGTGCCAGCAGCTTGGACAGTCTGGGTTTAGATACGCAGTATTTT,CASSLDSLGLDTQYF
TRBJ2-7,-,many,TRBV12-3/TRBV12-4,TGTGCCAGCAGTCCTAGAACAAAGATGAGCTCCTACGAGCAGTACTTC,CASSPRTKMSSYEQYF
TRBJ2-5,-,-,TRBV3-1,TGTGCCAGCAGCTTCGGTTGGGAAGAGACCCAGTACTTC,CASSFGWEETQYF
TRBJ1-4,TRBD1,-,TRBV6-5,TGTGCCAGCAGTTACCCCCCGGGACAGGGGACCTTTAGCGTAAAACTGTTTTTT,CASSYPPGQGTFSVKLFF
TRBJ2-7,-,-,TRBV5-1,TGCGCCAGCAGCTTGGTAACCACTAGGGGCAACGAGCAGTACTTC,CASSLVTTRGNEQYF
TRBJ2-1,TRBD2,-,TRBV20-1,TGCAGTGCTAGTAGGGGGACTAGCGTAGGTGATGAGCAGTTCTTC,CSASRGTSVGDEQFF
TRBJ1-5,-,-,TRBV5-5,TGTGCCAGCAGCCCCGGGGCAGAAAATAGCAATCAGCCCCAGCATTTT,CASSPGAENSNQPQHF
TRBJ2-5,TRBD2,-,TRBV20-1,TGCAGTGCTAGTAGCCGGGGGGTAAAAGAGACCCAGTACTTC,CSASSRGVKETQYF
TRBJ2-1,-,-,TRBV29-1,TGCAGCGTTCTCCCTTTCACGGGGCCTTCCCCCAATGAGCAGTTCTTC,CSVLPFTGPSPNEQFF
TRBJ2-1,TRBD2,-,TRBV10-3,TGTGCCATCAGAGAAGCGGGGGGGGCCTACAATGAGCAGTTCTTC,CAIREAGGAYNEQFF
TRBJ2-7,-,many,TRBV20-1,TGCAGTGCGGCGCGGAGGCGCTACGAGCAGTACTTC,CSAARRRYEQYF
TRBJ2-7,TRBD2,few,TRBV7-9,TGTGCCAGCAGCCGCGGACTAGCGGGAAGAGACGAGCAGTACTTC,CASSRGLAGRDEQYF
TRBJ1-1,TRBD1,few,TRBV3-1,TGTGCCAGCAGCGGCGCGAGGGGGCCCAGTGAAGCTTTCTTT,CASSGARGPSEAFF
TRBJ2-3,-,-,TRBV29-1,TGCAGCGTTCCCGGTTCAGGAAGCACAGATACGCAGTATTTT,CSVPGSGSTDTQYF
TRBJ2-5,-,few,TRBV10-3,TGTGCCATCAGTGGAACCGGGCCCAATGGGTCCCAGTACTTC,CAISGTGPNGSQYF
TRBJ2-7,-,few,TRBV20-1,TGCAGTGCTACAGGGGGAGGCTACGAGCAGTACTTC,CSATGGGYEQYF
TRBJ1-4,-,-,TRBV19,TGTGCCAGTAGTACTCTCAGGGGAAATCTTGAAAAACTGTTTTTT,CASSTLRGNLEKLFF
TRBJ1-4,-,-,TRBV3-1,TGTGCCAGCAGCCAAGACGAAGCGAGTGAAAAACTGTTTTTT,CASSQDEASEKLFF
TRBJ2-4,-,-,TRBV7-8,TGTGCCAGCAGCCAGGGGACCAAAAACATTCAGTACTTC,CASSQGTKNIQYF
TRBJ2-5,-,few,TRBV9,TGTGCCAGCAGCGTAGGACCGTTGATACAAGAGACCCAGTACTTC,CASSVGPLIQETQYF
TRBJ1-3,-,-,TRBV4-2,TGTGCCAGCAGCCAAGATCGGGTCGGGAGGGCTGGAAACACCATATATTTT,CASSQDRVGRAGNTIYF
TRBJ2-3,-,many,TRBV7-3,TGTGCCAGCAGCTTAGCCCACGGTTTAGATACGCAGTATTTT,CASSLAHGLDTQYF
TRBJ2-7,-,-,TRBV28,TGTGCCAGCACTTCAGGGATGTTCGAGCAGTACTTC,CASTSGMFEQYF
TRBJ1-2,-,few,TRBV6-5,TGTGCCAGCAGTTACACCGACAGGAACCATGGCTACACCTTC,CASSYTDRNHGYTF
TRBJ2-3,-,few,TRBV7-3,TGTGCCAGCAGCTCCGGGGCCCTTGGGAGCACAGATACGCAGTATTTT,CASSSGALGSTDTQYF
TRBJ2-2,-,-,TRBV9,TGTGCCAGCAGCGTTTCGGGGGAGCTGTTTTTT,CASSVSGELFF
TRBJ2-1,-,-,TRBV2,TGTGCCAGCAGTGTTCAAACGGATGAGCAGTTCTTC,CASSVQTDEQFF
TRBJ2-3,-,few,TRBV10-3,TGTGCCATCAGTGAAATCACAGATACGCAGTATTTT,CAISEITDTQYF
TRBJ1-4,-,many,TRBV11-2,TGTGCCAGCAGCCGGTTCTCGACTTACGCTGCAACTAATGAAAAACTGTTTTTT,CASSRFSTYAATNEKLFF